This T cell receptor beta chain is from a study of Tregs in tolerant kidney transplant recipients. Study-wide background: Recipients received nonmyeloablative bone marrow transplants from related graft donors, with transient mixed chimerism.

V lost 0 bases to trimming and J lost 3 bases, with 19 bases between them. CDR1 is LNHNV and CDR2 is YYDKDF in the germline V gene (reference sequence). The CDR3 is 18 amino acids. This table comes from immunoSEQ multiplex PCR, and its TCRdb copy is limited to in-frame clones, with some not included. The sample shows nearly 15,000 clones, about 80% of them seen only once. Thawed PBMCs were FACS-sorted into unstimulated CD4+CD25+CD127- regulatory T cells, CD4+CD25- non-regulatory cells, CD4 and CD8 cells. The chain joins TRBV15 to TRBJ2-3, with D tentatively TRBD2 (6 bases). The material was Tregs from blood, obtained before the transplant. This TCR was sampled from a human donor who received a combined kidney and bone marrow transplant. CDR3: CATSRDRLLAGVTDTQYF. CDR3 nucleotide sequence: TGTGCCACCAGCAGAGATCGGCTACTAGCAGGTGTTACAGATACGCAGTATTTT.